The rows below give T cell receptor beta chains drawn from one sample of a study of control samples from healthy donors and cancer patients. Sequencing was performed with immunoSEQ multiplex PCR; in TCRdb, only in-frame clones are kept and a portion is missing. The sample carries 40,000 to 55,000 clones, about 93% recorded once. The sequenced sample consisted of PBMCs. These receptors came from a woman aged 45-65 years with head and neck cancer. CDR3s include the opening cysteine and the closing phenylalanine or tryptophan. A D gene is named only where the DNA matches it firmly. Rows give clone size only sometimes, using once, few, many, or a class for an expanded clone.

>TRBD1|TRBJ1-1|TRBV28|-
TGTGCCAGCCATACAGGGGGCGGGGAAGCTTTCTTT
CASHTGGGEAFF
>TRBD1|TRBJ2-1|TRBV9|-
TGTGCCAGCAGCAACCGGGACAGGGTAAATGAGCAGTTCTTC
CASSNRDRVNEQFF
>-|TRBJ2-1|TRBV5-4|-
TGTGCCAGCAGCGCCGATGACCCCACAATGACGCAGTTCTTC
CASSADDPTMTQFF
>-|TRBJ1-1|TRBV28|-
TGTGCCAGCAGTTTTCAGGGTTCGGTGAACACTGAAGCTTTCTTT
CASSFQGSVNTEAFF
>-|TRBJ1-5|TRBV28|-
TGTGCCAGCAACAGGGCACGGAGGGATCAGCCCCAGCATTTT
CASNRARRDQPQHF
>TRBD1|TRBJ2-3|TRBV5-6|once
TGTGCCAGCAGCTGGACAGGCACAACAGATACGCAGTATTTT
CASSWTGTTDTQYF
>TRBD2|TRBJ2-4|TRBV28|once
TGTGCCAGCAGCGATACGGGACTAGCGGGACCTCAAGCCAAAAACATTCAGTACTTC
CASSDTGLAGPQAKNIQYF
>-|TRBJ2-5|TRBV6-2/TRBV6-3|once
TGTGCCAGCAGCCCCCTGGGGGGGCCTGTGGAGACCCAGTACTTC
CASSPLGGPVETQYF
>-|TRBJ1-2|TRBV4-1|-
TGCGCCAGCAGCCAAACCGCGACAGGAATCTATGGCTACACCTTC
CASSQTATGIYGYTF
>-|TRBJ1-2|TRBV10-3|-
TGTGCCACCTCGGACGGACCTAACTATGGCTACACCTTC
CATSDGPNYGYTF
>-|TRBJ2-7|TRBV2|-
TGTGCCAGCAGTACAACAGGCGGCAACGAGCAGTACTTC
CASSTTGGNEQYF
>TRBD2|TRBJ2-1|TRBV6-2/TRBV6-3|-
TGTGCCAGCAGTAAGAGCGGGATGTCCTACAATGAGCAGTTCTTC
CASSKSGMSYNEQFF
>-|TRBJ2-1|TRBV4-2|-
TGTGCCAGCAGCCAAGATATTACATTCCGTTACAATGAGCAGTTCTTC
CASSQDITFRYNEQFF
>TRBD1|TRBJ2-6|TRBV5-1|-
TGCGCCAGCAGCTTAGGGGACAGTAACCCGAGGGCCAACGTCCTGACTTTC
CASSLGDSNPRANVLTF
>TRBD1|TRBJ2-7|TRBV5-4|-
TGTGCCAGCAGCTTTTGGGACAGAGCCTACGAGCAGTACTTC
CASSFWDRAYEQYF
>TRBD1|TRBJ2-2|TRBV3-1/TRBV3-2|-
TGTGCCAGCAGCCAAAGGGACAGGGTTACCGGGGAGCTGTTTTTT
CASSQRDRVTGELFF
>-|TRBJ1-5|TRBV18|few
TGTGCCAGCTCACCAGATCGGGGAGGCAATCAGCCCCAGCATTTT
CASSPDRGGNQPQHF
>TRBD1|TRBJ2-5|TRBV4-1|-
TGCGCCAGCAGCCAAGGGGGACAGATGGAGACCCAGTACTTC
CASSQGGQMETQYF
>-|TRBJ1-4|TRBV11-2|-
TGTGCCAGCAGCCCAGCCGGGGGCGCCGGTGAAAAACTGTTTTTT
CASSPAGGAGEKLFF
>-|TRBJ2-6|TRBV28|-
TGTGCCAGCAGCCCCAGAGACCCTTGGGGCAGCCCCTCTGGGGCCAACGTCCTGACTTTC
CASSPRDPWGSPSGANVLTF
>-|TRBJ2-3|TRBV12-5|-
TGTGCTAGTGGTTTGTATATAGGAGATACGCAGTATTTT
CASGLYIGDTQYF
>TRBD2|TRBJ2-5|TRBV19|-
TGTGCCAGTACCCCGGGACTAGCGGATCGACGGACCCAGTACTTC
CASTPGLADRRTQYF
>TRBD2|TRBJ2-3|TRBV4-2|-
TGTGCCAGCAGCCAAGAAAGGGCGGGAGGGGGCCCAGATACGCAGTATTTT
CASSQERAGGGPDTQYF
>-|TRBJ1-2|TRBV27|-
TGTGCCAGCAGTTTATATCCGGCGGCTAACTATGGCTACACCTTC
CASSLYPAANYGYTF
>TRBD1|TRBJ1-2|TRBV2|medium-sized
TGTGCCAGCACTCCGACAGGGCTGGACTATGGCTACACCTTC
CASTPTGLDYGYTF
>-|TRBJ2-3|TRBV28|-
TGTGCCAGCAGTTTCCACCCTCAAGGGGAAGATACGCAGTATTTT
CASSFHPQGEDTQYF
>-|TRBJ1-2|TRBV21-1|-
TGTGCCAGCAGCGCCCTGAGGGCCAATGGCTACACCTTC
CASSALRANGYTF
>-|TRBJ1-1|TRBV28|-
TGTGCCAGCAGTTCGGACGGACAGAACACTGAAGCTTTCTTT
CASSSDGQNTEAFF
>-|TRBJ2-1|TRBV9|-
TGTGCCAGCAGCGTAGAATCCGGGATCGTCTACAATGAGCAGTTCTTC
CASSVESGIVYNEQFF
>-|TRBJ2-7|TRBV6-5|-
TGTGCCAGCAGAGGTCTCGTGAGCAAGCAGTACTTC
CASRGLVSKQYF
>-|TRBJ2-7|TRBV15|-
TGTGCCACCAGCAGAGTCCGGCAGGGGATCTCCTACGAGCAGTACTTC
CATSRVRQGISYEQYF
>-|TRBJ1-1|TRBV7-9|once
TGTGCCAGCAGCCTGGGACCCGCGGCTGAAGCTTTCTTT
CASSLGPAAEAFF
>TRBD1|TRBJ1-1|TRBV6-5|-
TGTGCCAGCAGTCTCAGGGGGCTGGTCACTGAAGCTTTCTTT
CASSLRGLVTEAFF
>TRBD1|TRBJ1-2|TRBV7-9|-
TGTGCCAGCAGCTCCGGGACAGGGGAACGCGGCTACACCTTC
CASSSGTGERGYTF
>-|TRBJ1-2|TRBV29-1|-
TGCAGCGTTGCGGACAGCCTTGGCTACACCTTC
CSVADSLGYTF
>TRBD2|TRBJ2-7|TRBV6-7|-
TGTGCCAGCAGTGGTTATTGCGGGGGTTTCGAGCAGTACTTC
CASSGYCGGFEQYF
>-|TRBJ2-7|TRBV7-8|-
TGTGCCAGCAGCTTAGCGCGAGAGACAGCTTCCTACGAGCAGTACTTC
CASSLARETASYEQYF
>TRBD1|TRBJ2-7|TRBV5-5|-
TGTGCCAGCAGCGGGACAGATTACTACGAGCAGTACTTC
CASSGTDYYEQYF
>-|TRBJ2-3|TRBV10-3|once
TGTGCCATCACCTCAGGCACAGATACGCAGTATTTT
CAITSGTDTQYF
>TRBD1|TRBJ1-2|TRBV3-1/TRBV3-2|-
TGTGCCAGCAGCCTAAGGGACAGGGAAGGCGGCTACACCTTC
CASSLRDREGGYTF
>TRBD1|TRBJ1-1|TRBV27|-
TGTGCCAGCAGTGTACGACAGGGGGCGCGGACTGAAGCTTTCTTT
CASSVRQGARTEAFF
>-|TRBJ2-5|TRBV29-1|-
TGCAGCGTTAAGACAGATGGAGAGACCCAGTACTTC
CSVKTDGETQYF
>-|TRBJ1-1|TRBV9|-
TGTGCCAGCAGCGTAGTACCGGGGTGGGACACTGAAGCTTTCTTT
CASSVVPGWDTEAFF
>-|TRBJ2-7|TRBV30|once
TGTGCCGTCAAACGCGGGACAGTAGACTACGAGCAGTACTTC
CAVKRGTVDYEQYF
>-|TRBJ1-1|TRBV6-5|-
TGTGCCAGTCGACAGAGGTTACCCACTGAAGCTTTCTTT
CASRQRLPTEAFF
>TRBD1|TRBJ1-1|TRBV5-1|-
TGCGCCAGCAGCCCCCGGACAGGGGGGAACACTGAAGCTTTCTTT
CASSPRTGGNTEAFF
>TRBD1|TRBJ2-5|TRBV19|-
TGTGCCAGTAAAAAGGGACAGCAAGAGACCCAGTACTTC
CASKKGQQETQYF
>-|TRBJ2-7|TRBV2|-
TGTGCCAGCAGTGATCCGGGGGCGCGTAGGTACTTC
CASSDPGARRYF
>-|TRBJ2-1|TRBV9|once
TGTGCCAGCAGCGTAGCTGGGGGGCCGGGGGATGAGCAGTTCTTC
CASSVAGGPGDEQFF
>-|TRBJ1-1|TRBV29-1|-
TGCAGCGTCCGGGACTTAAACACTGAAGCTTTCTTT
CSVRDLNTEAFF
>-|TRBJ1-6|TRBV28|-
TGTGCCAGCAGACCTGACCGACGGACCTATAATTCACCCCTCCACTTT
CASRPDRRTYNSPLHF
>-|TRBJ2-3|TRBV9|-
TGTGCCAGCAGCGTAGGGGGTGGGGATACGCAGTATTTT
CASSVGGGDTQYF
>TRBD2|TRBJ2-1|TRBV19|-
TGTGCTATTAGCGGGGCTGCTCAAGGAAGCTCCTACAATGAGCAGTTCTTC
CAISGAAQGSSYNEQFF
>TRBD1|TRBJ1-2|TRBV19|-
TGTGCCAGTAGCCGACAGGGTGATTATGGCTACACCTTC
CASSRQGDYGYTF
>-|TRBJ2-7|TRBV28|-
TGTGCCAGCAGTTTTCGGGCTAGCTCCTACGAGCAGTACTTC
CASSFRASSYEQYF
>-|TRBJ1-2|TRBV6-5|-
TGTGCCGTATCAAGGCAGACATCCTATGGCTACACCTTC
CAVSRQTSYGYTF
>-|TRBJ2-3|TRBV6-4|-
TGTGCCAGCAGTGAGGACGCCACAGATACGCAGTATTTT
CASSEDATDTQYF
>TRBD1|TRBJ2-7|TRBV28|once
TGTGCCAGCAGTCTGACAGGGGGCCCCTCCTACGAGCAGTACTTC
CASSLTGGPSYEQYF